Presented here are 3 T cell receptor beta chains from one specimen sequenced in a study of STAT5B mutations in CD4+ large granular lymphocyte leukemia. TCRdb's copy holds only in-frame clones and misses some; the assay was immunoSEQ multiplex PCR. Here the sample spans 35,000 or so clones, 70% to 90% being singletons. Sequenced: CD4+ T cells from blood buffy coats. The source is a human donor in good health.

This sequence joins TRBV2 and TRBJ1-1; 10 nucleotides line up with TRBD1. The junction had 5 bases not matched to a gene; V was cut back by 2 bases and J by 5 bases. Per the germline V gene, CDR1 is SNHLY and CDR2 is FYNNEI. The CDR3 has 15 residues. CDR3 amino acids: CASSELGTGVTEAFF. The CDR3 DNA reads TGTGCCAGCAGTGAATTGGGGACAGGGGTGACTGAAGCTTTCTTT.

The chain recombines TRBV9 with TRBJ2-6; unclear D gene. The length of the CDR3 is 15 residues. Trimming left V 4 bases short and J 0 bases short, with 8 bases between. Germline V gives CDR1 SGDLS, CDR2 YYNGEE. The chain's CDR3 is CASSPGHSGANVLTF. DNA of the CDR3: TGTGCCAGCAGCCCCGGTCACTCTGGGGCCAACGTCCTGACTTTC.

The table lists this clone with a count of one. The chain carries TRBV12-5 and TRBJ2-7; possible D gene TRBD2, 5 bases. Trimming took 2 bases from V and 0 from J, leaving 5 bases between them. From germline, CDR1 is LGHNT and CDR2 FRNRAP. CDR3 length: 13 amino acids. The CDR3 loop reads CASGLRGSYEQYF. CDR3 nucleotides: TGTGCTAGTGGTTTGCGGGGCTCCTACGAGCAGTACTTC.